This entry features one TCR beta chain sequence. Sequencing was performed with immunoSEQ multiplex PCR; in TCRdb, only in-frame clones are kept and a portion is missing. The profile shows about 40,000 clones, 89% of them singletons. The data originate from a study of T cell changes during pregnancy in multiple sclerosis. The V and J ends lost 2 bases and 8 bases respectively, with 9 bases between them. CDR1 is MNHNS and CDR2 is SASEGT in the germline V gene. The CDR3 contains 12 residues. The clonotype originates from a female donor with multiple sclerosis, enrolled in a pregnancy study. The sequencing here drew on CD4+ T cells from peripheral blood mononuclear cells, taken in the first trimester of pregnancy. The chain employs TRBV6-1 and TRBJ1-2; the D is unclear. In nucleotides, the CDR3 is TGTGCCAGCAGTGAACCCGGGTACGGCTACACCTTC. As protein: CASSEPGYGYTF.